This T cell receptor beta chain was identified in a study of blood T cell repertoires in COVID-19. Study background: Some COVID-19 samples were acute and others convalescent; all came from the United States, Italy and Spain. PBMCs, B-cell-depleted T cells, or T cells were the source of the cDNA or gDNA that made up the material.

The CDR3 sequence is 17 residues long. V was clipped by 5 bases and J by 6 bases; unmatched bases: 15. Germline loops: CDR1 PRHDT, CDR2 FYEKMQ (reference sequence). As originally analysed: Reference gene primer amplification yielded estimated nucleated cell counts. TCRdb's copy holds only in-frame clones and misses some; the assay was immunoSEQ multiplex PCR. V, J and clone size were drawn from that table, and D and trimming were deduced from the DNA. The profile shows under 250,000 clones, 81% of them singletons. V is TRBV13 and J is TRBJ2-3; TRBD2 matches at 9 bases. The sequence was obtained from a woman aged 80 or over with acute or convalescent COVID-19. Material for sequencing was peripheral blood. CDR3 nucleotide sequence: TGTGCCAGCAGCCAAACGGGACTAGCAAGGGCCACCGATACGCAGTATTTT. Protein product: CASSQTGLARATDTQYF.